The following is a T cell receptor (beta chain) sequence with its context. No antigen is known for it. Base qualities are missing; no much larger clone stands one base away. The donors were healthy, HIV-negative adults with no recently reported acute infections or vaccinations. Every donor was a Caucasian adult residing in Nashville, Tennessee, USA. Magnetic negative selection was used to enrich CD4+ T cells, after which naive cells were positively selected on CD45RA and the negative fraction became the memory subset. Blood was obtained by leukapheresis, after which PBMCs were separated by Ficoll-Histopaque density gradient centrifugation and cryopreserved in liquid nitrogen vapor phase. Purity and quantity of every magnetically sorted T cell population were checked by analytical flow cytometry. Genomic DNA was isolated from every sorted fraction and measured by UV absorbance on a Nanodrop 2000c.

From a lookup of the germline V gene (reference sequence), CDR1 and CDR2 are SGHKS and YYEKEE. The junction shows trimming of 4 bases on V and 3 bases on J, and the gene matches do not reach 10 bases of it. From the cysteine up to the phenylalanine, the CDR3 has a length of 16 residues. Only the CDR3 part of the read is kept: 48 bases, read in frame from the first base. The sample comes from a study of shared clonotypes between healthy human individuals (dated by TCRdb to 2020 to 2021). As for the study more broadly: A few men and a couple of women, aged 18 to 49 years, made up the cohort. To estimate repertoire size and how much clonotypes are shared between individuals, the study performed deep sequencing of blood TCR repertoires from five healthy adults. For each donor, CD4 naive and CD4 memory were each given three plates, CD8 naive was given two plates, and CD8 memory was given one plate. Leukapheresis yielded between about 0.8 and 9.5 billion PBMCs per donor. Libraries were prepared and TCR repertoires were sequenced by different laboratories using diverse techniques, in order to increase sequencing depth and limit assay-specific biases. What the authors observed across the whole study: Compared with non-shared clonotypes, the clonotypes found in all four sorted-subset donors had higher generation probabilities. Pairwise subsampling indicated that sequencing depth was expected to affect the degree of clonotype sharing among donors. Rarefaction of sorted-subset datasets indicated incomplete sequencing despite the large sequencing depth. Only blood was sampled, and tissue TCR repertoires likely differ from those in blood. Naive subsets generally had larger estimated clonotype richness than memory subsets did. The small number of donors limited the genetic and exposure-history diversity represented. Across several donors, approximately 5% of naive CD4, around 3.5% of naive CD8, about 2.3% of memory CD4, and 0.4% to 0.45% of memory CD8 clonotypes were shared.

Using the deep immunoSEQ assay, TCR CDR3 regions were amplified from genomic DNA by multiplex PCR. Extracted genomic DNA from each cell subset was spread evenly across all wells of several immunoSEQ 96-well plates, with each plate serving as a replicate. Each replicate PCR for sorted subsets received 200 ng genomic DNA, equal to about 30,000 T cell genomes. Purified libraries were measured with a Qubit 3.0 fluorometer, size-checked on a Bioanalyzer 2100, and measured again with the KAPA Library Quantification kit. Each immunoSEQ 96-well plate was sequenced on its own single-read 150-cycle Illumina NextSeq 550 flow cell. The source study handled its data this way. The immunoSEQ output contained only junctional sequences without quality scores, so filtering could not match that applied to full-length reads. Sequences were annotated with PyIR, a Python wrapper for IgBLAST v1.9, using IMGT germline references to assign V/J genes and CDR3. Reads with weak V/J assignments (E-value above 1e-6), missing CDR3, stop codons, out-of-frame junctions, or ambiguous translated residues were removed. A V3J clonotype was defined by an identical inferred V gene, J gene, and CDR3 amino acid sequence. To compute the percentage overlap between repertoires, the number of shared unique clonotypes was divided by the size of the smaller repertoire. RTK rarefaction, the Chao1 estimator, and Recon v2.1 estimates of unobserved clonotypes were used to assess repertoire richness. For all TCRbeta clonotypes obtained by the gDNA method from a handful of donors, generation probabilities were computed with OLGA. As stored in TCRdb, this immuneACCESS dataset retains in-frame rearrangements with V and J assigned. A fraction of the clones does not appear; measured against another copy, unresolved V genes explain less than half of the discrepancy, and the remainder lacks a known reason. V and J calls plus clone size are reproduced from that table; the DNA served to infer D and trimming. This sample is represented by 2 million or so clones; 95% of them were singletons. In total, the top ten clones hold roughly 0.13% of the sample.

This TCR was sampled from a man between 18 and 35 years old in good health. Specimen: naive CD4+ T cells sorted from blood. The sample's cell subset or site label is to be understood as: CD45RA+ positively selected. The chain is encoded by TRBV5-5 joined to TRBJ1-2; 9 bases in the junction line up with TRBD1. The DNA sequence follows: TGTGCCAGCAGCCACGTCCCGGGACAGGGAGACTATGGCTACACCTTC. Translation gives CASSHVPGQGDYGYTF.